What follows are 14 T cell receptor beta chains derived from one specimen sequenced in a study of molecular identifiers for immune sequencing clone quantification. TCRdb recomputed calls from the PCR reads with MiXCR, one row per CDR3 protein. The table records 490,000 or so distinct CDR3 sequences, around 21% of them present only once. Input material: naive CD8+ T cells from blood, with Jurkat cell RNA spiked in. As for subset: FACS-sorted CD8+CD4-CCR7+CD45RA+ naive T cells. Receptor source: a human donor in good health. Some libraries in this study had Jurkat cell RNA spiked in.

The rearrangement joins TRBV13 to TRBJ1-2; unclear D gene. In germline, CDR1 is PRHDT, CDR2 FYEKMQ (reference sequence). V was trimmed by 1 base and J by 4 bases, leaving 10 bases between them. The length of the CDR3 is 14 residues. The chain's CDR3 is CASSLDLGSYGYTF. The CDR3 DNA reads as TGTGCCAGCAGCTTAGATCTGGGCAGCTATGGCTACACCTTC.

Worth noting for this clonotype: A much larger clonotype is one base distant, so this may be a read error. V and J are TRBV27 and TRBJ2-7; 8 bases align to TRBD1. Germline CDR1 is MNHEY and CDR2 is SMNVEV (reference sequence). After removal of 7 bases from V and 7 bases from J, the junction contained 12 bases not matched to a gene. This CDR3 has 14 amino acids. Here the CDR3 DNA reads TGTGCCAGCACGGAGTACAGGGGGGCATTGGAGCAGTACTTC. It codes for CASTEYRGALEQYF.

The chain recombines TRBV5-6 with TRBJ1-5, with D unclear. V dropped 4 bases and J dropped 7 bases, with 12 bases sitting between them. There are 13 residues in the CDR3. Germline loops: CDR1 SGHDT, CDR2 YYEEEE. CDR3: CASSRGYGQPQHF. In DNA form, the CDR3 reads TGTGCCAGCAGCCGCGGCTATGGCCAGCCCCAGCATTTT. Together with reference TRBV5-6 and TRBJ1-5, the CDR3 gives the full variable domain: DAGVTQSPTHLIKTRGQQVTLRCSPKSGHDTVSWYQQALGQGPQFIFQYYEEEERQRGNFPDRFSGHQFPNYSSELNVNALLLGDSALYLCASSRGYGQPQHFGDGTRLSIL.

As to this clonotype: Likely a read error: the CDR3 ends without its conserved phenylalanine or tryptophan. The chain combines TRBV5-3 with TRBJ1-5; D gene uncertain. TRBV5-3 is recorded as an ORF, its role being uncertain. The CDR3 consists of 13 residues. The CDR3 spells CASSLSSNQPQHL. CDR3 DNA: TGTGCCAGCAGCTTGTCGAGCAATCAGCCCCAGCATCTT.

This clonotype was recorded at least ten times. The rearrangement links TRBV4-1 to TRBJ2-7; D gene uncertain. The CDR3 extends over 14 amino acids. Germline CDR1 and CDR2: MGHRA and YSYEKL. The V and J ends lost 4 bases and 3 bases respectively, with 13 bases between them. In DNA form, the CDR3 reads TGCGCCAGCAGCCCCGTCCCAAAGTTCTACGAGCAGTACTTC. Translated, it gives CASSPVPKFYEQYF.

The chain combines TRBV27 with TRBJ2-1; TRBD2 agrees at 9 bases. Germline V gene sequence: CDR1 MNHEY, CDR2 SMNVEV (reference sequence). The V and J ends lost 0 bases and 8 bases, in that order; junction bases with no gene match: 5. The CDR3 has 15 amino acids. This CDR3 reads CASSLSLAGYYEQFF. CDR3 bases: TGTGCCAGCAGTTTATCTCTAGCGGGGTACTATGAGCAGTTCTTC.

With respect to this clonotype: The junction departs from the called germline gene at one end, perhaps through a read error. The V gene is TRBV7-9, the J gene TRBJ2-7; D is uncertain. Germline values: CDR1 SEHNR, CDR2 FQNEAQ (reference sequence). There are 12 residues in the CDR3. The CDR3 here is CVSSPNGHEQYF. The CDR3 DNA sequence: TGTGTCAGCAGCCCCAACGGTCACGAGCAGTACTTC.

The gene calls are TRBV6-1 and TRBJ1-5; a possible D gene is TRBD1 (5 bases). Deletions cut 5 bases from V and 0 bases from J, with 11 bases between. The CDR3 is made up of 15 amino acids. Germline V CDR1 and CDR2: MNHNS, SASEGT. CDR3 coding DNA: TGTGCCAGCAGTCAGACAGCTAATAGCAATCAGCCCCAGCATTTT. Residues: CASSQTANSNQPQHF.

This clonotype was recorded a few times. The chain uses TRBV4-3 and TRBJ2-3, with 8 bases identical to TRBD2. V trimming: 0 bases; J trimming: 4 bases; junction bases outside the gene matches: 9. Germline V gives CDR1 LGHNA, CDR2 YSLEER. CDR3 length equals 17 residues. This CDR3 is CASSQDRGSGVADTQYF. The CDR3, as DNA: TGCGCCAGCAGCCAAGATCGGGGTAGCGGGGTGGCAGATACGCAGTATTTT.

The chain recombines TRBV10-1 with TRBJ2-7; D is possibly TRBD1 (5 bases). Deletions cut 3 bases from V and 2 bases from J, with 14 bases between. From germline, CDR1 is WNHNN and CDR2 SYGVQD (reference sequence). The CDR3 spans 15 residues. CDR3 DNA sequence: TGCGCCAGCAGTGATTCCCAGGGTAAAACCTACGAGCAGTACTTC. Amino acids: CASSDSQGKTYEQYF.

This clonotype was picked up many times. It is unclear where the CDR3 begins or ends on the DNA, so no DNA is shown, and the CDR3 is as TCRdb lists it. This rearrangement joins TRBV19 to TRBJ2-7; the D segment call TRBD1 is taken from the table without a DNA check. Both ends counted, the CDR3 spans 15 residues. Germline CDR1 reads LNHDA; CDR2 reads SQIVND (reference sequence). The CDR3 here is CASSFGPGRYYEQYF.

This clonotype was detected ten times or more. This sequence joins TRBV3-1 and TRBJ2-7, with D possibly being TRBD1 or TRBD2 (6 bases each). Trimming took 8 bases from V and 6 from J, leaving 14 bases between them. The V gene's germline CDR1 is LGHDT and CDR2 YNNKEL (reference sequence). The CDR3 is 12 amino acids. CDR3 DNA: TGTGCCAGCCGGGGGCAGGGTCGCGAGCAGTACTTC. Amino acid sequence: CASRGQGREQYF.

This sequence joins TRBV19 and TRBJ2-5; the match to TRBD2 covers 8 bases. CDR1 and CDR2 from the germline V gene are LNHDA and SQIVND (reference sequence). The CDR3 is 15 amino acids. The ends lost 3 bases at V and 5 bases at J; junction bases unmatched: 8. Written as DNA, the CDR3 is TGTGCCAGTAGTATTGGGAGCGGGAGTCTTGAGACCCAGTACTTC. It is translated as CASSIGSGSLETQYF.

This clonotype was counted at least ten times. The CDR3 loop reads CASSLRTRGGRETQYF. CDR3 DNA sequence: TGTGCCAGCAGCCTGAGGACTAGGGGCGGTAGAGAGACCCAGTACTTC. The rearrangement links TRBV5-6 to TRBJ2-5; 7 bases are a match to TRBD2. Germline V gene lookup returns CDR1 SGHDT and CDR2 YYEEEE. V lost 4 bases to trimming and J lost 4 bases; unmatched junction nucleotides: 13. This CDR3 is built from 16 residues.